This entry concerns a single TCR beta chain. What it binds is unknown. This specimen belongs to a study of shared clonotypes between healthy human individuals. Study-wide results and caveats: It was only blood that was sampled, and tissue repertoires likely differ.

PCR replicates from unsorted PBMC used about 290 ng DNA, and this amount was about 33,000 T cell genomes. Clones were read by immunoSEQ multiplex PCR, and TCRdb kept only the in-frame ones, dropping some. This repertoire shows about 600,000 clones, about 80% found once; its top ten account for more than 10%. The V gene end was trimmed by 4 bases and the J gene end by 6 bases; junction bases not matched to a gene: 6. The CDR3 loop spans 13 amino acids. Germline V lookup: CDR1 SGHAT, CDR2 FQNNGV. All participating donors were Caucasian adults from Nashville, Tennessee. The source is a woman in her 40s in good health. Some clones in this sample may be carry-over from other donors' samples. The sample consisted of PBMCs. The gene calls are TRBV11-2 and TRBJ2-7; TRBD1 matches 7 bases. The CDR3: CASSSNRGSEQYF. CDR3 nucleotides: TGTGCCAGCAGCTCGAACAGGGGAAGCGAGCAGTACTTC.